The entry that follows covers one TCR beta chain sequence. These data are taken from a study of blood T cell repertoires in COVID-19. Turning to the study itself: Samples taken during acute and convalescent COVID-19 were collected in the United States, Italy and Spain.

V lost 1 base to trimming and J lost 6 bases, with 6 bases between them. CDR1 MDHEN and CDR2 SYDVKM come from the germline V gene. CDR3 size: 12 residues. Some clones are missing from TCRdb's copy, which holds only in-frame ones; the method was immunoSEQ multiplex PCR. This table holds about 22,000 clones, more than 85% found once. The rearrangement joins TRBV28 to TRBJ1-2; D call uncertain. Sequenced input: peripheral blood. The source is a woman in her 70s with active COVID-19. The CDR3 bases are TGTGCCAGCAGTTTATCCGGAGATGGCTACACCTTC. This gives the protein CASSLSGDGYTF.